Presented here are 25 T cell receptor beta chains from one specimen sequenced in a study of shared T cell receptors in the human thymus. The table came from immunoSEQ multiplex PCR; TCRdb's copy has only in-frame clones and leaves some out. The sample lists about 660,000 clones, more than 75% seen once, with roughly 0.0094% in the top ten. Another study also made use of these data, one on human thymus T cells.

Sequenced: thymocytes. These receptors all come from a boy in the first two years of life with a congenital heart defect.

V usage is TRBV19 and J usage is TRBJ2-7, with TRBD1 as a possible D gene (5 bases). The CDR3 is 15 amino acids. Trimming removed 8 bases from V and 4 bases from J, with 21 bases in between. Per germline, CDR1 LNHDA and CDR2 SQIVND (reference sequence). The CDR3 region has the DNA TGTGCCAGTGGCTTGGGGAAAGGACACCCTTACGAGCAGTACTTC. This translates into CASGLGKGHPYEQYF. Using reference TRBV19 and TRBJ2-7 for the parts outside the CDR3, the full variable domain is DGGITQSPKYLFRKEGQNVTLSCEQNLNHDAMYWYRQDPGQGLRLIYYSQIVNDFQKGDIAEGYSVSREKKESFPLTVTSAQKNPTAFYLCASGLGKGHPYEQYFGPGTRLTVT.

The CDR3 sequence is CAWSAGTSGITGELFF. In DNA, the CDR3 is TGTGCCTGGAGTGCCGGGACTAGCGGGATCACCGGGGAGCTGTTTTTT. The V call is TRBV30, the J call TRBJ2-2; 13 bases are a match to TRBD2. CDR1 GTSNPN and CDR2 SVGIG come from the germline V gene (reference sequence). The length of the CDR3 is 16 residues. Germline trimming cut 1 base from V and 4 bases from J; bases unmatched to any gene: 3.

The rearrangement joins TRBV7-3 to TRBJ1-3; a weak D match, TRBD1 (5 bases). CDR1 is SGHTA, CDR2 FQGTGA, per germline. The CDR3 spans 17 residues. The V end was cut by 0 bases, the J end by 0 bases, with 12 bases between. The CDR3 DNA sequence: TGTGCCAGCAGCTTAACGGCAGGGCCCACCTCTGGAAACACCATATATTTT. Its translation: CASSLTAGPTSGNTIYF.

This clone was observed once. The genes are TRBV5-5 and TRBJ1-1; D is uncertain. CDR3 length equals 13 residues. Trimming pared 0 bases from V and 5 bases from J, leaving 8 bases between. Germline CDR1 is SGHKS and CDR2 is YYEKEE (reference sequence). The chain's CDR3 is CASSLVKRTEAFF. In DNA form, the CDR3 reads TGTGCCAGCAGCTTGGTGAAGAGGACTGAAGCTTTCTTT.

The V gene is TRBV7-8, the J gene TRBJ2-3, with D hard to call. There are 17 residues in the CDR3. The V gene lost 1 base and the J gene lost 2 bases, with 16 bases spanning the gap. Germline V CDR1 and CDR2: SGHVS, FQNEAQ. The CDR3 reads CASSLVMERQITDTQYF. The CDR3 bases are TGTGCCAGCAGCTTAGTGATGGAGCGTCAGATCACAGATACGCAGTATTTT.

The V gene is TRBV7-9, the J gene TRBJ2-5, with D perhaps matching TRBD1 (6 bases). Trimming took off 5 bases at V and 2 bases at J, with 12 bases between the two ends. CDR1 and CDR2 from the germline V gene are SEHNR and FQNEAQ (reference sequence). The CDR3 has 14 amino acids. The CDR3 DNA reads TGTGCCAGCAGCCCCCGGGACACTCAAGAGACCCAGTACTTC. The encoded protein is CASSPRDTQETQYF. Complete variable domain (other parts from reference TRBV7-9 and TRBJ2-5): DTGVSQNPRHKITKRGQNVTFRCDPISEHNRLYWYRQTLGQGPEFLTYFQNEAQLEKSRLLSDRFSAERPKGSFSTLEIQRTEQGDSAMYLCASSPRDTQETQYFGPGTRLLVL.

This chain joins TRBV4-3 and TRBJ2-5; TRBD2 agrees at 8 bases. The CDR3 length is 15 residues. J was trimmed by 5 bases and V by 0 bases; bases with no gene match: 5. Per germline, CDR1 LGHNA and CDR2 YSLEER. For the CDR3, the DNA is TGCGCCAGCAGCCAAGAAAGTCGGGGGGGCGAGACCCAGTACTTC. Its protein product is CASSQESRGGETQYF.

The chain links TRBV9 to TRBJ2-2; 7 bases match TRBD2. The length of the CDR3 is 17 residues. J lost 3 bases, V lost 2 bases, and 10 bases had no gene match. CDR1 is SGDLS, CDR2 YYNGEE, per germline. CDR3 region: CASSVGGSNWHTGELFF. CDR3 in DNA: TGTGCCAGCAGCGTTGGCGGGAGCAACTGGCACACCGGGGAGCTGTTTTTT.

The chain has TRBV30 and TRBJ1-6; maybe TRBD1 (6 bases). CDR1 is GTSNPN and CDR2 is SVGIG in the germline V gene (reference sequence). The length of the CDR3 is 12 residues. Between the trimmed V and J ends, which lost 3 bases and 11 bases, there was a span of 11 bases. Written as DNA, the CDR3 is TGTGCCTGGAGGGGGACAAATCCACCCCTCCACTTT. This codes for CAWRGTNPPLHF.

The chain is built from TRBV19 and TRBJ2-4; the D is unclear. There are 18 residues in the CDR3. V lost 1 base, J lost 0 bases, and 16 bases lay in between. Germline V gene lookup returns CDR1 LNHDA and CDR2 SQIVND (reference sequence). The CDR3 reads CASSIAAESKIAKNIQYF. The CDR3 DNA reads TGTGCCAGTAGTATAGCTGCGGAATCCAAAATAGCCAAAAACATTCAGTACTTC.

CDR3 bases: TGTGCCAGCAGCTTGGAAGGGGGCTCCTACAATGAGCAGTTCTTC. It translates to CASSLEGGSYNEQFF. The chain links TRBV5-4 to TRBJ2-1; a weak D match, TRBD1 (6 bases). The V gene lost 0 bases and the J gene lost 0 bases, with 7 bases spanning the gap. CDR1 and CDR2 from the germline V gene are SGHNT and YYREEE (reference sequence). The CDR3 consists of 15 residues.

CDR3 residues: CASSFQGAGGNTIYF. CDR3 nucleotide sequence: TGTGCCAGCAGTTTTCAGGGAGCGGGTGGAAACACCATATATTTT. V usage is TRBV27 and J usage is TRBJ1-3, with D perhaps matching TRBD1 (5 bases). The CDR3 is made up of 15 amino acids. The germline CDR1 and CDR2 sequences are MNHEY and SMNVEV (reference sequence). V was clipped by 3 bases and J by 3 bases, with 12 bases between them.

The V and J genes are TRBV11-2 and TRBJ2-3; 8 bases line up with TRBD2. The germline V gene has CDR1 SGHAT and CDR2 FQNNGV. Trimming took 5 bases from V and 5 from J; bases not matched to a gene: 6. The length of the CDR3 is 14 residues. The CDR3 sequence: CASSKIAGIDTQYF. The CDR3, as DNA: TGTGCCAGCAGCAAAATAGCGGGGATAGATACGCAGTATTTT.

Comment on this clone: Other DNA sequences of this sample code for an identical CDR3. The chain uses TRBV2 and TRBJ1-5; 10 bases agree with TRBD1. Per germline, CDR1 SNHLY and CDR2 FYNNEI. The CDR3 has 14 amino acids. V shed 4 bases and J 5 bases; nucleotides not matched to a gene: 2. Here the CDR3 reads CASSAGQGDQPQHF. The CDR3 DNA reads as TGTGCCAGCAGTGCCGGACAGGGGGATCAGCCCCAGCATTTT.

J is TRBJ1-1 and V is TRBV4-2; no reliable D call. The germline gives CDR1 LGHNA, CDR2 YNFKEQ. V lost 1 base to trimming and J lost 8 bases, with 17 bases between them. The CDR3 contains 15 residues. The CDR3 reads CASSQGAAGNEEAFF. In nucleotides, the CDR3 is TGTGCCAGCAGCCAAGGTGCTGCGGGGAACGAGGAAGCTTTCTTT.

The chain links TRBV19 to TRBJ1-5; 7 bases align to TRBD1. The V and J ends lost 6 bases and 2 bases, in that order; junction bases with no gene match: 13. This CDR3 comprises 17 residues. Germline CDR1 is LNHDA and CDR2 is SQIVND (reference sequence). As DNA, the CDR3 is TGTGCCAGTAGGCCCCTGGGGGCAGGGGGTGGCAATCAGCCCCAGCATTTT. As protein: CASRPLGAGGGNQPQHF. Drawing the rest from reference TRBV19 and TRBJ1-5, the complete variable domain is DGGITQSPKYLFRKEGQNVTLSCEQNLNHDAMYWYRQDPGQGLRLIYYSQIVNDFQKGDIAEGYSVSREKKESFPLTVTSAQKNPTAFYLCASRPLGAGGGNQPQHFGDGTRLSIL.

CDR3 sequence (DNA): TGTGCCAGCAGTTCCGCGGGGACTGGGGCCAACGTCCTGACTTTC. The encoded protein is CASSSAGTGANVLTF. The V gene is TRBV27, the J gene TRBJ2-6; possibly TRBD2 for D (6 bases). This CDR3 is 15 amino acids long. V was clipped by 4 bases and J by 2 bases, with 9 bases between them. Germline V gene data show CDR1 as MNHEY and CDR2 as SMNVEV (reference sequence).

This chain links TRBV6-7 with TRBJ2-5; D unresolved. TRBV6-7 is reported as an ORF; its role is uncertain. There are 15 residues in the CDR3. V lost 5 bases, J lost 1 base, and 14 bases lay in between. The CDR3 DNA sequence: TGTGCCAGCAGTCCTAGATTGAAGGTCCAAGAGACCCAGTACTTC. Translated, it gives CASSPRLKVQETQYF.

J is TRBJ2-7 and V is TRBV4-2; D is ambiguous. Trimming left V 1 base short and J 4 bases short, with 14 bases between. CDR1 is LGHNA and CDR2 is YNFKEQ in the germline V gene. The CDR3 is made up of 15 amino acids. Here the CDR3 reads CASSQGGLSIYEQYF. The CDR3 DNA reads as TGTGCCAGCAGCCAAGGAGGCCTATCTATATACGAGCAGTACTTC.

The V and J genes are TRBV19 and TRBJ1-2; 8 bases align to TRBD1. The ends lost 3 bases at V and 5 bases at J; junction bases unmatched: 11. Looked up from germline, CDR1 is LNHDA and CDR2 is SQIVND (reference sequence). This CDR3 is built from 16 residues. This CDR3 reads CASSIGAGGLGYGYTF. The CDR3 DNA sequence: TGTGCCAGTAGTATTGGTGCAGGGGGCTTAGGGTATGGCTACACCTTC.

This clone was detected only a few times. This chain joins TRBV5-6 and TRBJ1-1; 11 bases agree with TRBD1. The junction had 15 bases not matched to a gene; V was cut back by 4 bases and J by 4 bases. Germline assignment: CDR1 SGHDT and CDR2 YYEEEE. CDR3 length: 18 residues. CDR3 nucleotides: TGTGCCAGCAGCCTAAACGGTGGTTTCGGGACAGGGGGCACTGAAGCTTTCTTT. Protein product: CASSLNGGFGTGGTEAFF.

V and J are TRBV14 and TRBJ1-2, with 7 bases lining up with TRBD1. The CDR3 is made up of 16 amino acids. Germline assignment: CDR1 SGHDN and CDR2 FVKESK. The trim removed 0 bases at V and 3 bases at J, leaving 7 bases unmatched. The CDR3 spells CASSQDFGRGDYGYTF. The CDR3 DNA is TGTGCCAGCAGCCAAGATTTTGGCAGGGGGGACTATGGCTACACCTTC.

The chain uses TRBV7-8 and TRBJ1-4; no firm D call. This CDR3 contains 15 residues. Trimming cost V 6 bases and J 0 bases, with 11 bases left between them. The germline CDR1 and CDR2 sequences are SGHVS and FQNEAQ. CDR3 loop: CASRPGGATNEKLFF. For the CDR3, the DNA is TGTGCCAGCAGGCCCGGAGGTGCAACTAATGAAAAACTGTTTTTT.

This chain uses TRBV28 with TRBJ1-2; 8 bases align to TRBD1. Trimming at V came to 6 bases and at J to 6 bases, leaving 6 bases not matched to a gene. From germline, CDR1 is MDHEN and CDR2 SYDVKM. The CDR3 runs to 13 residues. The CDR3 protein is CASRLQGGDGYTF. CDR3 nucleotides: TGTGCCAGCAGATTACAGGGGGGCGATGGCTACACCTTC.

The V and J genes are TRBV30 and TRBJ1-1, with D unclear. CDR3 length equals 11 residues. Between the trimmed V and J ends, which lost 2 bases and 5 bases, there was a span of 6 bases. The germline gives CDR1 GTSNPN, CDR2 SVGIG (reference sequence). CDR3 amino acids: CAWSSTTEAFF. In DNA, the CDR3 is TGTGCCTGGAGTTCAACAACTGAAGCTTTCTTT.